This T cell receptor beta chain was retrieved from a study of graft-versus-host responses after intestinal transplantation. For the study at large: Transplant types were multivisceral, liver-intestinal, or isolated intestinal. Study-wide findings and caveats: Graft-donor T cell macrochimerism coincided with high graft-versus-host to host-versus-graft clonal ratios in allografts. Recipient marrow harbored GvH clones, some of which surfaced first in ileum or blood. Early after transplant, HvG clones declined as circulating GvH clones peaked.

V lost 0 bases to trimming and J lost 10 bases, with 13 bases between them. The CDR3 is made up of 15 amino acids. Per the germline V gene, CDR1 is LGHNA and CDR2 is YNFKEQ. The assay was immunoSEQ multiplex PCR, and TCRdb's table has in-frame clones only and misses some. The sample lists roughly 97,000 clones, more than 80% occurring once. In regard to this clone: Antigen specificity is unknown.

The chain uses TRBV4-2 and TRBJ1-6; TRBD1 might be the D (5 bases). This TCR was recovered from a human patient who received an intestinal transplant, so some T cells may come from the graft donor. The starting material was PBMCs, obtained 453 days after intestinal transplant. CDR3 sequence (DNA): TGTGCCAGCAGCCAAGATCTGGCAGGGAACTCACCCCTCCACTTT. Amino acid sequence: CASSQDLAGNSPLHF.